This T cell receptor (beta chain) was captured by sequencing in a study of blood T cell repertoires in COVID-19. Study summary: The cDNA or gDNA used as material had been derived from T cells, B-cell-depleted T cells, or PBMCs.

In regard to this clone: Other nucleotide sequences from this sample produce the same CDR3.

Trimming took off 2 bases at V and 2 bases at J, with 9 bases between the two ends. The CDR3 is made up of 13 amino acids. CDR1 GTSNPN and CDR2 SVGIG come from the germline V gene (reference sequence). Sequenced by immunoSEQ multiplex PCR; TCRdb stores in-frame clones only, minus some. Of about 430,000 clones listed, roughly 88% are singletons. This receptor was obtained from a woman between 18 and 29 years old who had been exposed to COVID-19. Sequenced material: PBMCs or T cells enriched from blood (not recorded which). The chain employs TRBV30 and TRBJ1-2, with D maybe TRBD1 (6 bases). The CDR3 nucleotides are TGTGCCTGGAGTCGAACAGGGAACTATGGCTACACCTTC. Its protein product is CAWSRTGNYGYTF.